This T cell receptor (beta chain) was identified in a study of radiotherapy plus CTLA-4 blockade in lung cancer. The CDR3 loop spans 12 amino acids. V shed 10 bases and J 3 bases; nucleotides not matched to a gene: 2. Germline loops: CDR1 ENHRY, CDR2 SYGVKD. Measured with immunoSEQ multiplex PCR; TCRdb has only the in-frame clones, and not every one. Of around 70,000 clones in the sample, about four fifths were seen once. The sequencing used peripheral blood, collected from a patient treated with radiotherapy plus ipilimumab. The chain links TRBV10-3 to TRBJ1-1; 10 bases are a match to TRBD1. This clonotype was obtained from a human donor with non-small cell lung cancer who had a partial response to radiotherapy plus ipilimumab. CDR3 loop: CATGQGDTEAFF. CDR3 nucleotide sequence: TGTGCCACCGGACAGGGGGACACTGAAGCTTTCTTT.